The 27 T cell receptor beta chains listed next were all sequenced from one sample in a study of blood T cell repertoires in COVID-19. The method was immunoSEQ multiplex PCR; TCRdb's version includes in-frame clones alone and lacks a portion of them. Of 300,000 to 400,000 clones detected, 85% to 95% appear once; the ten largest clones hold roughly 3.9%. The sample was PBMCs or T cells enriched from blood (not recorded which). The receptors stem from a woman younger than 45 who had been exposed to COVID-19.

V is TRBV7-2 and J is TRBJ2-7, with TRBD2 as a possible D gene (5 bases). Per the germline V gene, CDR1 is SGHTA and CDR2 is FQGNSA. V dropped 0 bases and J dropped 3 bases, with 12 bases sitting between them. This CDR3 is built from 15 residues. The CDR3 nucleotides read TGTGCCAGCAGCTTAGCGTCTAGCAATCTCTACGAGCAGTACTTC. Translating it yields CASSLASSNLYEQYF. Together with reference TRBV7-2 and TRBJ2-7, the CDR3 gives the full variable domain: GAGVSQSPSNKVTEKGKDVELRCDPISGHTALYWYRQSLGQGLEFLIYFQGNSAPDKSGLPSDRFSAERTGGSVSTLTIQRTQQEDSAVYLCASSLASSNLYEQYFGPGTRLTVT.

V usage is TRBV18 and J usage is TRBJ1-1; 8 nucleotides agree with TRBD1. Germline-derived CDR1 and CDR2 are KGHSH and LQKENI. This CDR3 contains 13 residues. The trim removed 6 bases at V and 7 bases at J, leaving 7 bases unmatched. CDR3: CASSMQGAGEAFF. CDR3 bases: TGTGCCAGCTCTATGCAGGGGGCCGGTGAAGCTTTCTTT.

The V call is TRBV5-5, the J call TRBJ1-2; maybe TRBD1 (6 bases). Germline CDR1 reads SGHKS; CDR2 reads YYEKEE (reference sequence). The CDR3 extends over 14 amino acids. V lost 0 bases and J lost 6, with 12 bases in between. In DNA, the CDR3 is TGTGCCAGCAGCTTGGCCTTGGGGGCGGATGGCTACACCTTC. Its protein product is CASSLALGADGYTF.

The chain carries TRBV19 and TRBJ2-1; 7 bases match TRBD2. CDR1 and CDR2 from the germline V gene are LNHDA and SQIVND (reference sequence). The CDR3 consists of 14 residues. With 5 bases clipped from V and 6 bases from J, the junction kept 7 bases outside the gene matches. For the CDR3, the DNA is TGTGCCAGTAGTGCGGGACTACAAGTCAATGAGCAGTTCTTC. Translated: CASSAGLQVNEQFF.

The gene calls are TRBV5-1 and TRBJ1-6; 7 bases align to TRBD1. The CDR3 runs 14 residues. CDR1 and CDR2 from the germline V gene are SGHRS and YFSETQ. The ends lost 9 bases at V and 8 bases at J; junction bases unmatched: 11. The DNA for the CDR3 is TGCGCCACGGCTTCCGGGACAGAATATTCACCCCTCCACTTT. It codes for CATASGTEYSPLHF.

The CDR3 DNA sequence: TGTGCCAGCAGTTACCCGCAGAGGACAGATACGCAGTATTTT. Its protein product is CASSYPQRTDTQYF. This chain connects TRBV6-6 to TRBJ2-3; no reliable D call. From germline, CDR1 is MNHNY and CDR2 SVGAGI (reference sequence). The V end was cut by 2 bases, the J end by 3 bases, with 9 bases between. The CDR3 runs to 14 residues.

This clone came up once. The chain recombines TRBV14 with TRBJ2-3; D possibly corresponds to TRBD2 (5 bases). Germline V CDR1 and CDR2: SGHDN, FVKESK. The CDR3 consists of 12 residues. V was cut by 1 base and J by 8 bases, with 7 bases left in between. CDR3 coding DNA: TGTGCCAGCAGCCAAGGGGAGAGTACGCAGTATTTT. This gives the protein CASSQGESTQYF.

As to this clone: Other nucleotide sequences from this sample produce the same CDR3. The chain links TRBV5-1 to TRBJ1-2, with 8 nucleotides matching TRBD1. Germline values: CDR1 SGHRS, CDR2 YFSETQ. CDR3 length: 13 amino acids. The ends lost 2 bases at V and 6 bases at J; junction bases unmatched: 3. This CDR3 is CASSLDRGDGYTF. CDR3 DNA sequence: TGCGCCAGCAGCTTAGACAGGGGTGATGGCTACACCTTC.

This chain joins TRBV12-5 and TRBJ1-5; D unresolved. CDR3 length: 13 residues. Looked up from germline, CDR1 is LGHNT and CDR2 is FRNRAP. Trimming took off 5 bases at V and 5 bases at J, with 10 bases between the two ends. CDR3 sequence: CASGREEDQPQHF. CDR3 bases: TGTGCTAGTGGTCGGGAGGAGGATCAGCCCCAGCATTTT.

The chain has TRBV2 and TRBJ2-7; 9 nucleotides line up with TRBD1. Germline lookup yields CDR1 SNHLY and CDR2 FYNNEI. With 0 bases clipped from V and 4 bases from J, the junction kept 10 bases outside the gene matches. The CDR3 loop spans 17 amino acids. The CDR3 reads CASSEAEQGAMDYEQYF. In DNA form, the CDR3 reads TGTGCCAGCAGTGAAGCTGAACAGGGGGCTATGGATTACGAGCAGTACTTC. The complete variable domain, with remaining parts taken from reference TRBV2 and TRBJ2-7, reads EPEVTQTPSHQVTQMGQEVILRCVPISNHLYFYWYRQILGQKVEFLVSFYNNEISEKSEIFDDQFSVERPDGSNFTLKIRSTKLEDSAMYFCASSEAEQGAMDYEQYFGPGTRLTVT.

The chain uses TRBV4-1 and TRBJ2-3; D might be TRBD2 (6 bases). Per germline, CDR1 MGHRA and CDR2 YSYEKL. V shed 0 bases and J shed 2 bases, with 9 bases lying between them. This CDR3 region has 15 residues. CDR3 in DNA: TGCGCCAGCAGCCAAGAGCGGGGAGTCACAGATACGCAGTATTTT. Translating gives CASSQERGVTDTQYF.

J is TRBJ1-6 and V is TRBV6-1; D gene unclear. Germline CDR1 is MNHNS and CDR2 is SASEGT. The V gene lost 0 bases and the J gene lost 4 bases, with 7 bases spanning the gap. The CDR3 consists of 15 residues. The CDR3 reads CASSEAAGYNSPLHF. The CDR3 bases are TGTGCCAGCAGTGAAGCCGCAGGTTATAATTCACCCCTCCACTTT.

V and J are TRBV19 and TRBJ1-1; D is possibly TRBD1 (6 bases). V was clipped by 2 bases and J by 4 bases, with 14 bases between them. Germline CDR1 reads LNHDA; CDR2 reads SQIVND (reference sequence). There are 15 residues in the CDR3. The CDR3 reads CASSITRQVVTEAFF. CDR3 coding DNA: TGTGCCAGTAGTATAACGAGACAGGTCGTCACTGAAGCTTTCTTT. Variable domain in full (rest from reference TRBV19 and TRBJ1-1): DGGITQSPKYLFRKEGQNVTLSCEQNLNHDAMYWYRQDPGQGLRLIYYSQIVNDFQKGDIAEGYSVSREKKESFPLTVTSAQKNPTAFYLCASSITRQVVTEAFFGQGTRLTVV.

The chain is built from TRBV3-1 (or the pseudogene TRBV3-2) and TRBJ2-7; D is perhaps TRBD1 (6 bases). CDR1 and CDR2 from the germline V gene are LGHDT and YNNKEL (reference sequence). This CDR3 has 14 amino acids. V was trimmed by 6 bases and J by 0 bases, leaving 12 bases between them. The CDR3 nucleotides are TGTGCCAGCAGTCTACAGGGAAGCTCCTACGAGCAGTACTTC. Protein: CASSLQGSSYEQYF.

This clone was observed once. In nucleotides, the CDR3 is TGTGCCAGCAGCGCCCGGGAATACACCGGGGAGCTGTTTTTT. It encodes CASSAREYTGELFF. The V call is TRBV5-5, the J call TRBJ2-2, with D possibly TRBD2 on 5 matching bases. Germline lookup yields CDR1 SGHKS and CDR2 YYEKEE (reference sequence). The CDR3 is 14 residues long. Trimming took 4 bases from V and 3 from J, leaving 10 bases between them.

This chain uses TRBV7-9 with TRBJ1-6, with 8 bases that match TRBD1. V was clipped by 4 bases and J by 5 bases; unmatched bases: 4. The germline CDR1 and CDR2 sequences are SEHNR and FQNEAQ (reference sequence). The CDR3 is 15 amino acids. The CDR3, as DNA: TGTGCCAGCAGCTCAGGGGGCGGTAATAATTCACCCCTCCACTTT. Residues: CASSSGGGNNSPLHF.

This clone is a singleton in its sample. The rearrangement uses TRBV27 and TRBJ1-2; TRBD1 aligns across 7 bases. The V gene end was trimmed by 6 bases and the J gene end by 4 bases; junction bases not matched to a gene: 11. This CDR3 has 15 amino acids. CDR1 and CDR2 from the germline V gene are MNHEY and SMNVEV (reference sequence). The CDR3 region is CASRPTGRSSYGYTF. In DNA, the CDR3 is TGTGCCAGCAGGCCGACAGGGCGGTCTAGCTATGGCTACACCTTC.

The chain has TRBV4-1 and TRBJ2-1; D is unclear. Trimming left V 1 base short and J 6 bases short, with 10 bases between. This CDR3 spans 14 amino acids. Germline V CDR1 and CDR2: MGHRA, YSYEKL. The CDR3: CASSQVSSVNEQFF. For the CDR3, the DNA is TGCGCCAGCAGCCAAGTCTCTTCTGTCAATGAGCAGTTCTTC.

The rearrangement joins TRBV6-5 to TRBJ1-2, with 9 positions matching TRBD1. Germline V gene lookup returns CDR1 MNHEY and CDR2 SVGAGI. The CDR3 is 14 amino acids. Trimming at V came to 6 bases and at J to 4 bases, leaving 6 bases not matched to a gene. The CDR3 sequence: CASRKQGAGYGYTF. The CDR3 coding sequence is TGTGCCAGCAGGAAACAGGGGGCAGGCTATGGCTACACCTTC.

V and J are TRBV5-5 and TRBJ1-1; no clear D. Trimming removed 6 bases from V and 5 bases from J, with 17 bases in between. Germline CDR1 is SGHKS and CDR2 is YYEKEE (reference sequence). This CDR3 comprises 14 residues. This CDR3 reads CASIPVARWTEAFF. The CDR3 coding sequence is TGTGCCAGCATCCCGGTCGCCCGGTGGACTGAAGCTTTCTTT.

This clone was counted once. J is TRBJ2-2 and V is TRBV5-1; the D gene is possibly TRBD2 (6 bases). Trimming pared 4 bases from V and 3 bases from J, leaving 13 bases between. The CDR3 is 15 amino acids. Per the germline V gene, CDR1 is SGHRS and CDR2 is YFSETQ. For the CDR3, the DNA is TGCGCCAGCAGCCCGGGGGACGGATACACCGGGGAGCTGTTTTTT. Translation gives CASSPGDGYTGELFF.

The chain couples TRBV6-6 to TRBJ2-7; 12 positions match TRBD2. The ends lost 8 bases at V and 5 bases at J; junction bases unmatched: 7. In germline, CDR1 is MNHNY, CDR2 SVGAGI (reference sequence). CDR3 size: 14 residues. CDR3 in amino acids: CASRASGGADEQYF. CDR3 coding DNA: TGTGCCAGCCGAGCTAGCGGGGGGGCCGACGAGCAGTACTTC.

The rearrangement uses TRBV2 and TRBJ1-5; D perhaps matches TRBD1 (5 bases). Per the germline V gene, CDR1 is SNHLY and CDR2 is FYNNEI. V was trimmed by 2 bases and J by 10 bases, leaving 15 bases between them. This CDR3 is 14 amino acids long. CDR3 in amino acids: CASSERQGGGPQHF. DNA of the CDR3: TGTGCCAGCAGTGAAAGGCAGGGCGGTGGACCCCAGCATTTT.

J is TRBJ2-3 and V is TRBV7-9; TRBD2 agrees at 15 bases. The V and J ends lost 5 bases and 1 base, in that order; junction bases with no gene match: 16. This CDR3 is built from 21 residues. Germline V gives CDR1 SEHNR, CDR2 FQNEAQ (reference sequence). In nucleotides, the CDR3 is TGTGCCAGCAGCATACCCAGGGGACTAGCGGGGGGCCCTAAACGCACAGATACGCAGTATTTT. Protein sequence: CASSIPRGLAGGPKRTDTQYF.

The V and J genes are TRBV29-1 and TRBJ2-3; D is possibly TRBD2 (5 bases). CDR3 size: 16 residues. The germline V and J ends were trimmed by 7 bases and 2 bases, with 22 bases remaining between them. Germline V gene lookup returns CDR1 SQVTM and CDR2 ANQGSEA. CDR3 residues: CSATSLNGIYTDTQYF. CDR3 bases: TGCAGCGCGACGTCCCTAAACGGGATTTACACAGATACGCAGTATTTT.

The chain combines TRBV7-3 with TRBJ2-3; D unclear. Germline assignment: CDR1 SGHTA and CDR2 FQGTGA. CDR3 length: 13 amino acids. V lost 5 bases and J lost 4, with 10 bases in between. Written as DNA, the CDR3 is TGTGCCAGCAGCCCCCTTAGCCCAGATACGCAGTATTTT. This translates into CASSPLSPDTQYF.

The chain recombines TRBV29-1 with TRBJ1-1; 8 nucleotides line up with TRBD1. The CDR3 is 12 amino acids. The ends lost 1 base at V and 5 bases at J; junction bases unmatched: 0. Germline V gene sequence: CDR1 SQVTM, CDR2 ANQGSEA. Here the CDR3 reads CSVEGTGTEAFF. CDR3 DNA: TGCAGCGTTGAAGGGACAGGGACTGAAGCTTTCTTT.